This paragraph covers one TCR beta chain sequence. Its specificity is not known. An Oncomine TCR Beta short-read assay was used to sequence the DNA from cultured CD4+ T cells. TCRdb reprocessed the PCR reads via MiXCR and lists one record per CDR3 protein. The sample consists of around 8,800 distinct CDR3 sequences, 60% of them appearing once. This sample was taken from a study of vaccination and CD4 T cells after COVID-19. Study-wide background: Post-COVID specimens were obtained a median 101 days after diagnosis (range 35 to 161). No peptide, an HIV-1 Nef pool, or a CEFX pool was what each control culture received. Overall study results and limits: From a median of about 20 to 40, SARS-CoV-2-reactive clonotypes increased, though not significantly.

Treatment of the sample: approximately 11-day PBMC culture with coronavirus spike peptide pools or control peptides (ViraFEST assay). In germline, CDR1 is SEHNR, CDR2 FQNEAQ (reference sequence). The CDR3 length is 15 residues. Trimming pared 5 bases from V and 2 bases from J, leaving 15 bases between. The starting material was cultured CD4+ T cells from blood, obtained after SARS-CoV-2 vaccination. The V and J genes are TRBV7-9 and TRBJ2-5; possibly TRBD2 for D (6 bases). The sequence was collected from a human donor with COVID-19. The CDR3 DNA follows: TGTGCCAGCAGCGGCGGCGGGGTAGGACAAGAGACCCAGTACTTC. Translating gives CASSGGGVGQETQYF.